The clone carrying this TCR beta chain was observed a handful of times. The data were taken from a study of control samples from healthy donors and cancer patients. Per germline, CDR1 MNHNY and CDR2 SVGAGI (reference sequence). Trimming took off 7 bases at V and 4 bases at J, with 11 bases between the two ends. CDR3 length: 13 amino acids. Sequenced by immunoSEQ multiplex PCR; TCRdb stores in-frame clones only, minus some. The sample consists of 95,000 to 150,000 clones, around nine tenths of them appearing once. Sequenced material: blood. The clonotype comes from a man aged 25 to 40 in good health. The chain links TRBV6-6 to TRBJ1-5; D unclear. The CDR3 sequence: CASTNLGNQPQHF. The CDR3 DNA sequence: TGTGCCAGCACCAACTTGGGTAATCAGCCCCAGCATTTT.